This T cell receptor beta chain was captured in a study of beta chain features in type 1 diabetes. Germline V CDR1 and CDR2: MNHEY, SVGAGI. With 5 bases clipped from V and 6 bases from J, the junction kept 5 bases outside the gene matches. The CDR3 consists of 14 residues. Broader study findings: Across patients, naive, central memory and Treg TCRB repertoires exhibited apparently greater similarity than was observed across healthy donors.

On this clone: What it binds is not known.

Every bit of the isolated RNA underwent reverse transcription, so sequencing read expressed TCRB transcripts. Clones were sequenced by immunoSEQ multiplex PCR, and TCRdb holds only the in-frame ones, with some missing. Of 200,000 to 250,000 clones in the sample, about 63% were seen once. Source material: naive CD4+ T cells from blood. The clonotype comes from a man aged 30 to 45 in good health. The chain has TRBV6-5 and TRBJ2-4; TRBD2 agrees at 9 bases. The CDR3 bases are TGTGCCAGCAGTCCAGCGGGAGGCCCAAACATTCAGTACTTC. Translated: CASSPAGGPNIQYF.